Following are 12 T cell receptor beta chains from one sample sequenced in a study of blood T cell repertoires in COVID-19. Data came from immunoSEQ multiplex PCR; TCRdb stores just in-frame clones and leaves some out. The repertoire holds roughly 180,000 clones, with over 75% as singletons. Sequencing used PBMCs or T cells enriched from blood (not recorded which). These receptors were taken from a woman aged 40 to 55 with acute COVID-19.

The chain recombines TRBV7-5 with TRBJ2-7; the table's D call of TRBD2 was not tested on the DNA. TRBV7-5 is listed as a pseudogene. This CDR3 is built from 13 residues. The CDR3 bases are TGTGCCAGAAGCCCCACCCGGGACTACGAGCAGTACGTC. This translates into CARSPTRDYEQYV.

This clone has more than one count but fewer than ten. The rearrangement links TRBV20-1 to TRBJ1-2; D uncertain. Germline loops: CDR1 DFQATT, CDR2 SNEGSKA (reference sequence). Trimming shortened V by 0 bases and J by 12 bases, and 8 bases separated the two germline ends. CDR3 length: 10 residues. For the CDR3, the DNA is TGCAGTGCTAGAGATCGGTCGGACACCTTC. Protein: CSARDRSDTF.

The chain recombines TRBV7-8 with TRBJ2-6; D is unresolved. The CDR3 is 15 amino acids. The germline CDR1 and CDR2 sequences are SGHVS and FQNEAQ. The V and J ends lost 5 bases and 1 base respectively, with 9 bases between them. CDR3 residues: CASSRQLSGANVLTF. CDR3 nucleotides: TGTGCCAGCAGCCGCCAGTTGTCTGGGGCCAACGTCCTGACTTTC.

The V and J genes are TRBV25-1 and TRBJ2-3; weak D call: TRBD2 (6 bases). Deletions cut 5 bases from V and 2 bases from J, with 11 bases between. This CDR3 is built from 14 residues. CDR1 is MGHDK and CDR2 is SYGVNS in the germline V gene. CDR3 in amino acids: CASSQGLPTDTQYF. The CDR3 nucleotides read TGTGCCAGCAGTCAGGGACTTCCCACAGATACGCAGTATTTT.

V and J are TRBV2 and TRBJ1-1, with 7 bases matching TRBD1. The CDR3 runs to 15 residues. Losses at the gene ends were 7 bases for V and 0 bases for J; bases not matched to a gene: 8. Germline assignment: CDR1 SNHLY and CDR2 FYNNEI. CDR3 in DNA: TGTGCCAGCAACCCAAAGGGACAGATGAACACTGAAGCTTTCTTT. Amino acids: CASNPKGQMNTEAFF.

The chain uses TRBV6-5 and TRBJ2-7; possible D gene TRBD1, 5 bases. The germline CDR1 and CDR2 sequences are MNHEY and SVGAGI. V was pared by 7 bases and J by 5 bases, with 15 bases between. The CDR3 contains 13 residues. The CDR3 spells CASTPGHVDEQYF. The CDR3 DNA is TGTGCCAGCACCCCTGGACATGTCGACGAGCAGTACTTC.

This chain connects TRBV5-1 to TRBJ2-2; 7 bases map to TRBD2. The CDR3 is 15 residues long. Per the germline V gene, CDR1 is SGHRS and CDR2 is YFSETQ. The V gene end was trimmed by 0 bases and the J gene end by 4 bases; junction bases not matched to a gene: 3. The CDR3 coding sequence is TGCGCCAGCAGCTTGGATGGCGGGGGCACCGGGGAGCTGTTTTTT. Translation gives CASSLDGGGTGELFF.

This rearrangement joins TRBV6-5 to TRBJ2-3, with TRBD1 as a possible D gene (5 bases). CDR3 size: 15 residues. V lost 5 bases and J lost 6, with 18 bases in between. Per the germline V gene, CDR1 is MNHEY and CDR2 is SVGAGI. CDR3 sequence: CASSPRVGVFDTQYF. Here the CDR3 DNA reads TGTGCCAGCAGTCCCAGGGTAGGGGTGTTTGATACGCAGTATTTT.

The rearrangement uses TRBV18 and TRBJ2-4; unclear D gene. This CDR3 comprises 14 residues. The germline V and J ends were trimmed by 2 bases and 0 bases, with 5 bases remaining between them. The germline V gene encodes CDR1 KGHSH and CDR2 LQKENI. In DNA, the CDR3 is TGTGCCAGCTCACCAGCAGGAGCCAAAAACATTCAGTACTTC. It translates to CASSPAGAKNIQYF.

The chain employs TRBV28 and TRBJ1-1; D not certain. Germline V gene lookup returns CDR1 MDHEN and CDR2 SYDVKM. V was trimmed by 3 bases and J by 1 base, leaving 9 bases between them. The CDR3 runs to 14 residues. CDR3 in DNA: TGTGCCAGCAGTTTTTTTACTCCGAACACTGAAGCTTTCTTT. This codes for CASSFFTPNTEAFF. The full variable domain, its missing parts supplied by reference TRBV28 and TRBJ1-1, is DVKVTQSSRYLVKRTGEKVFLECVQDMDHENMFWYRQDPGLGLRLIYFSYDVKMKEKGDIPEGYSVSREKKERFSLILESASTNQTSMYLCASSFFTPNTEAFFGQGTRLTVV.

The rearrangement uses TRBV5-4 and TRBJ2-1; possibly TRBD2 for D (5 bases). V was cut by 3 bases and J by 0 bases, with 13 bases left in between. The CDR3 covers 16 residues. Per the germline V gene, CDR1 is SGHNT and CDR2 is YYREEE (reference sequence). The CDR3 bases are TGTGCCAGCAGCTCCCTAACCGGGGTCTCCTACAATGAGCAGTTCTTC. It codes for CASSSLTGVSYNEQFF.

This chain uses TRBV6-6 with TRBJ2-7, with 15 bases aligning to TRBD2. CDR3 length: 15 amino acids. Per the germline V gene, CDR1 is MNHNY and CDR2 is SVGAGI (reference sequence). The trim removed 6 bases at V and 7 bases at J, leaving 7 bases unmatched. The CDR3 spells CASSQGLAGGWEQYV. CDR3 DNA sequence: TGTGCCAGCAGCCAGGGACTAGCGGGAGGATGGGAGCAGTACGTC.